The sequence of this TCR beta chain was determined in a study of blood T cells in healthy people across ages. Findings of the study overall: It was the long-lived donors that had more naive CD4+ cells and higher diversity than aged donors.

The CDR3 extends over 18 amino acids. About this clonotype itself: The antigen remains unidentified.

For the second PCR, which ran for about 7 to 11 cycles, a sample-barcoded 5' primer and a J-beta primer mix were used. Each CDR3 protein is one row after TCRdb ran MiXCR on the 5' RACE reads. The table shows more than 1 million distinct CDR3 sequences, with roughly 45% occurring only once. This clonotype was obtained from a woman aged 55-70 years in good health. The chain combines TRBV21-1 with TRBJ1-5; TRBD1 was called by the table and not checked on the DNA. TRBV21-1 represents a pseudogene. Sequencing input: blood. The CDR3 region has the DNA TGTGCCAGCAGCCCTCCGGACAGGAACGAATATAGCAATCAGCCCCAGCATTTT. Protein product: CASSPPDRNEYSNQPQHF.